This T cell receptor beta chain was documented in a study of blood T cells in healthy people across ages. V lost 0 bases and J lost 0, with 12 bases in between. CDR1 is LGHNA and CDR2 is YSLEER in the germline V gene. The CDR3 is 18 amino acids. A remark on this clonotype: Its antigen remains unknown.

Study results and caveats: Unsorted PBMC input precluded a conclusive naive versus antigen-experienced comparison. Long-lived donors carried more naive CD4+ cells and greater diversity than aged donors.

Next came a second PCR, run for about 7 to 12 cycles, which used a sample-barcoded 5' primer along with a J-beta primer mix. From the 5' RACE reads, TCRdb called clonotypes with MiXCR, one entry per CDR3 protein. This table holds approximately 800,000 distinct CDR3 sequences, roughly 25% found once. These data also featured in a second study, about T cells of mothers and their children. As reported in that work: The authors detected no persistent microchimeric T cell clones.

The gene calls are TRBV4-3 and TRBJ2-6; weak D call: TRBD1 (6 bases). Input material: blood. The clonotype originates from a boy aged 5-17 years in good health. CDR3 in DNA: TGCGCCAGCAGCCAAGACGGGCCCAGGGGCTCTGGGGCCAACGTCCTGACTTTC. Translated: CASSQDGPRGSGANVLTF.